This T cell receptor beta chain was recovered during a study of blood T cell repertoires in COVID-19. V shed 8 bases and J 2 bases; nucleotides not matched to a gene: 6. This CDR3 is 14 amino acids long. Germline loops: CDR1 MNHEY, CDR2 SVGAGI. Authors' data handling: Estimation of nucleated cell counts relied on the amplification of reference gene primers. Method: immunoSEQ multiplex PCR; TCRdb's copy keeps in-frame clones and lacks some. That table gives V, J and clone size, and the DNA gave D and trimming. The sample consists of around 100,000 clones, about 84% of them appearing once. J is TRBJ2-7 and V is TRBV6-5; 10 bases match TRBD2. The source of this sequence is a human donor in a cohort sampled during active COVID-19. What was sequenced was peripheral blood. The CDR3 DNA follows: TGTGCCAGCGCCGCTAGCGGGGGTGCCTACGAGCAGTACTTC. Translation gives CASAASGGAYEQYF.